Listed here is a single T cell receptor beta chain. The antigen remains undetermined. The data were obtained in a study of identical twins. General observations from the study: Twin-shared out-of-frame alpha sequences were enriched for low generation probability.

The donors were all healthy and Caucasian. MiXCR, run by TCRdb on the 5' RACE reads, gives a single entry per CDR3 protein. Counted here are hundreds of thousands of distinct CDR3 sequences, 5.5% to 7.5% occurring once; the ten biggest clones make up about 1.8%. The V and J ends lost 2 bases and 8 bases respectively, with 25 bases between them. Per germline, CDR1 SGHDN and CDR2 FVKESK. The CDR3 sequence is 18 residues long. The chain recombines TRBV14 with TRBJ2-1; possibly TRBD1 for D (5 bases). Sequenced sample: naive T cells sorted from blood. The sequence derives from a man aged 18-30 years in good health. CDR3 protein: CASSQLPGFYLVQDEQFF. The DNA of the CDR3 is TGTGCCAGCAGCCAACTCCCAGGGTTTTATTTGGTACAGGATGAGCAGTTCTTC.